Below, 31 T cell receptor beta chains from the same sample are listed, as sequenced in a study of shared clonotypes between healthy human individuals. The protocol was immunoSEQ multiplex PCR, while the TCRdb copy is restricted to in-frame clones and leaves out a portion. Among some 2.4 million clones listed, 90% to 95% were seen once. Sequenced material: naive CD4+ T cells from PBMCs. Described subset: CD45RA+ positively selected. Receptors originate from a man aged 18-30 years in good health. Some clones in this sample may be carry-over from other donors' samples.

The rearrangement links TRBV7-8 to TRBJ1-1; the D gene is possibly TRBD1 (5 bases). The V end lost 2 bases, the J end lost 1 base, and 11 bases lay between the germline ends. The CDR3 totals 15 residues. Germline V gene lookup returns CDR1 SGHVS and CDR2 FQNEAQ. CDR3 region: CASSLIRGGNTEAFF. The DNA for the CDR3 is TGTGCCAGCAGCTTAATTCGTGGGGGGAACACTGAAGCTTTCTTT. The complete variable domain, with remaining parts taken from reference TRBV7-8 and TRBJ1-1, reads GAGVSQSPRYKVAKRGQDVALRCDPISGHVSLFWYQQALGQGPEFLTYFQNEAQLDKSGLPSDRFFAERPEGSVSTLKIQRTQQEDSAVYLCASSLIRGGNTEAFFGQGTRLTVV.

This sequence joins TRBV5-1 and TRBJ2-2, with 8 nucleotides matching TRBD2. Germline V gene data show CDR1 as SGHRS and CDR2 as YFSETQ. J lost 3 bases, V lost 4 bases, and 5 bases had no gene match. The CDR3 has 15 residues. Here the CDR3 reads CASSTLADHTGELFF. The CDR3 DNA is TGCGCCAGCAGCACACTAGCGGACCACACCGGGGAGCTGTTTTTT. Full variable domain (remainder filled in from reference TRBV5-1 and TRBJ2-2): KAGVTQTPRYLIKTRGQQVTLSCSPISGHRSVSWYQQTPGQGLQFLFEYFSETQRNKGNFPGRFSGRQFSNSRSEMNVSTLELGDSALYLCASSTLADHTGELFFGEGSRLTVL.

The V call is TRBV29-1, the J call TRBJ1-2; D possibly corresponds to TRBD1 (5 bases). Deletions cut 7 bases from V and 1 base from J, with 13 bases between. The CDR3 has 13 residues. Germline V gene data show CDR1 as SQVTM and CDR2 as ANQGSEA. CDR3 nucleotide sequence: TGCAGCGCCCGACAGCTACTTAACTATGGCTACACCTTC. This gives the protein CSARQLLNYGYTF.

For the CDR3, the DNA is TGTGCCAGCAGTGAATTGGCCGGTGGGTCCCTCAATCAGCCCCAGCATTTT. Translated: CASSELAGGSLNQPQHF. The V call is TRBV25-1, the J call TRBJ1-5; D is unclear. The length of the CDR3 is 17 residues. Trimming removed 1 base from V and 3 bases from J, with 16 bases in between. Germline V gives CDR1 MGHDK, CDR2 SYGVNS.

The genes are TRBV25-1 and TRBJ1-1; the D gene is possibly TRBD1 (5 bases). The V gene lost 3 bases and the J gene lost 10 bases, with 18 bases spanning the gap. From germline, CDR1 is MGHDK and CDR2 SYGVNS. This CDR3 contains 14 residues. The CDR3 sequence: CASSEVDEGLGAFF. Here the CDR3 DNA reads TGTGCCAGCAGTGAGGTGGACGAGGGGCTCGGAGCTTTCTTT.

The chain couples TRBV7-9 to TRBJ2-2; D remains ambiguous. The CDR3 has 15 residues. Germline CDR1 reads SEHNR; CDR2 reads FQNEAQ (reference sequence). Trimming stripped 5 bases from V and 1 base from J, with 11 bases between. CDR3 sequence: CASSLPMGNTGELFF. The CDR3 coding sequence is TGTGCCAGCAGCCTTCCAATGGGGAACACCGGGGAGCTGTTTTTT.

The chain links TRBV6-6 to TRBJ1-1, with D possibly being TRBD1 (5 bases). CDR1 MNHNY and CDR2 SVGAGI come from the germline V gene (reference sequence). Trimming removed 4 bases from V and 4 bases from J, with 13 bases in between. This CDR3 comprises 14 residues. This CDR3 is CASSWGRFGTEAFF. CDR3 sequence (DNA): TGTGCCAGCAGTTGGGGGAGGTTTGGCACTGAAGCTTTCTTT.

The chain carries TRBV5-6 and TRBJ2-1, with D possibly being TRBD1 or TRBD2 (5 bases each). CDR1 SGHDT and CDR2 YYEEEE come from the germline V gene. The CDR3 loop spans 15 amino acids. Trimming removed 6 bases from V and 9 bases from J, with 22 bases in between. The CDR3 loop reads CASTPWAGSTTEQFF. The DNA for the CDR3 is TGTGCCAGCACCCCGTGGGCAGGGAGTACAACTGAGCAGTTCTTC. Full variable domain (outside the CDR3, taken from reference TRBV5-6 and TRBJ2-1): DAGVTQSPTHLIKTRGQQVTLRCSPKSGHDTVSWYQQALGQGPQFIFQYYEEEERQRGNFPDRFSGHQFPNYSSELNVNALLLGDSALYLCASTPWAGSTTEQFFGPGTRLTVL.

The CDR3 protein is CASSFRFAGANVLTF. CDR3 in DNA: TGTGCCAGCAGCTTCAGGTTCGCTGGGGCCAACGTCCTGACTTTC. The genes are TRBV5-6 and TRBJ2-6; no reliable D call. V lost 2 bases, J lost 2 bases, and 8 bases lay in between. The germline CDR1 and CDR2 sequences are SGHDT and YYEEEE. CDR3 length equals 15 residues. Filled out from reference TRBV5-6 and TRBJ2-6, the complete variable domain reads DAGVTQSPTHLIKTRGQQVTLRCSPKSGHDTVSWYQQALGQGPQFIFQYYEEEERQRGNFPDRFSGHQFPNYSSELNVNALLLGDSALYLCASSFRFAGANVLTFGAGSRLTVL.

V usage is TRBV28 and J usage is TRBJ2-2; weak D call: TRBD1 (6 bases). Trimming took 2 bases from V and 3 from J, leaving 13 bases between them. This CDR3 spans 16 amino acids. Germline CDR1 MDHEN, CDR2 SYDVKM. CDR3 region: CASSLPLQGHTGELFF. In DNA form, the CDR3 reads TGTGCCAGCAGTTTACCCTTACAGGGACACACCGGGGAGCTGTTTTTT.

The chain uses TRBV7-2 and TRBJ2-3, with 8 bases matching TRBD1. CDR1 is SGHTA, CDR2 FQGNSA, per germline. V dropped 5 bases and J dropped 13; count of bases not matched to a gene: 8. This CDR3 region has 12 residues. The CDR3 DNA sequence: TGTGCCAGCAGCCCCCAGGGGGCTATCAAGTATTTT. Translation: CASSPQGAIKYF.

The chain links TRBV15 to TRBJ1-1; D gene uncertain. V shed 6 bases and J shed 1 base, with 9 bases lying between them. Germline V CDR1 and CDR2: LNHNV, YYDKDF (reference sequence). The CDR3 sequence is 13 residues long. CDR3: CATRREGNTEAFF. The DNA for the CDR3 is TGTGCCACCAGGAGGGAGGGGAACACTGAAGCTTTCTTT.

The CDR3 protein is CASRPPPGLATYEQYF. The CDR3 region has the DNA TGTGCCAGCAGACCACCCCCGGGACTAGCTACCTACGAGCAGTACTTC. The chain combines TRBV28 with TRBJ2-5; the match to TRBD2 covers 9 bases. The DNA matches TRBJ2-7 better at its end, which makes the J call doubtful. The CDR3 extends over 16 amino acids. Germline V lookup: CDR1 MDHEN, CDR2 SYDVKM.

The V and J genes are TRBV5-8 and TRBJ2-1; D remains ambiguous. The CDR3 is 12 amino acids. V shed 4 bases and J shed 7 bases, with 9 bases lying between them. From germline, CDR1 is SGHTS and CDR2 YDEGEE. CDR3 DNA: TGTGCCAGCAGCCCTTGGCGGAATGAGCAGTTCTTC. It is translated as CASSPWRNEQFF.

Note on this clone: Distinct nucleotide sequences in the sample also encode this CDR3. The chain recombines TRBV30 with TRBJ1-3; the D is unclear. The CDR3 spans 13 residues. Between the trimmed V and J ends, which lost 7 bases and 3 bases, there was a span of 13 bases. Germline V gives CDR1 GTSNPN, CDR2 SVGIG (reference sequence). CDR3 amino acids: CASTGLSGNTIYF. The CDR3 coding sequence is TGTGCCTCCACCGGACTGAGTGGAAACACCATATATTTT.

The CDR3 loop reads CASSPQRERLEQYF. DNA of the CDR3: TGCGCCAGCAGCCCCCAGCGGGAGCGTCTCGAGCAGTACTTC. The chain uses TRBV5-1 and TRBJ2-7; 8 bases align to TRBD2. There are 14 residues in the CDR3. The germline gives CDR1 SGHRS, CDR2 YFSETQ. The ends lost 4 bases at V and 6 bases at J; junction bases unmatched: 9.

This clone was observed a single time. The CDR3: CASSLERGLFGNTIYF. CDR3 nucleotides: TGTGCCAGCAGCCTCGAAAGGGGGCTTTTTGGAAACACCATATATTTT. The rearrangement links TRBV11-2 to TRBJ1-3; 7 bases agree with TRBD1. CDR1 SGHAT and CDR2 FQNNGV come from the germline V gene. Trimming at V came to 5 bases and at J to 3 bases, leaving 10 bases not matched to a gene. The CDR3 length is 16 residues.

The chain employs TRBV4-1 and TRBJ2-5, with D unresolved. The J call may be mistaken, given a closer DNA end match to TRBJ2-7. This CDR3 is built from 16 residues. Germline CDR1 reads MGHRA; CDR2 reads YSYEKL. The CDR3 nucleotides are TGCGCCAGCAGCCAAGATCGTCAGGATTCCTCCTACGAGCAGTACTTC. Its translation: CASSQDRQDSSYEQYF.

This clone turned up a few times. V and J are TRBV5-4 and TRBJ1-1; a possible D gene is TRBD1 (6 bases). Germline CDR1 reads SGHNT; CDR2 reads YYREEE (reference sequence). The ends were cut back, 0 bases at V and 4 bases at J, with 16 bases in the middle. The CDR3 extends over 16 amino acids. CDR3 DNA: TGTGCCAGCAGCTTGGCCCCTTTGGGGGGCTCCACTGAAGCTTTCTTT. The encoded protein is CASSLAPLGGSTEAFF.

The chain has TRBV2 and TRBJ1-1, with 8 bases matching TRBD1. CDR3 size: 16 residues. Per the germline V gene, CDR1 is SNHLY and CDR2 is FYNNEI. V lost 1 base to trimming and J lost 3 bases; unmatched junction nucleotides: 7. CDR3: CASSEEGQAIYTEAFF. CDR3 nucleotide sequence: TGTGCCAGCAGTGAAGAGGGACAGGCCATATACACTGAAGCTTTCTTT. Variable domain in full (rest from reference TRBV2 and TRBJ1-1): EPEVTQTPSHQVTQMGQEVILRCVPISNHLYFYWYRQILGQKVEFLVSFYNNEISEKSEIFDDQFSVERPDGSNFTLKIRSTKLEDSAMYFCASSEEGQAIYTEAFFGQGTRLTVV.

The chain combines TRBV7-3 with TRBJ2-1, with TRBD1 matching over 10 bases. There are 15 residues in the CDR3. CDR1 is SGHTA, CDR2 FQGTGA, per germline. The junction had 6 bases not matched to a gene; V was cut back by 0 bases and J by 10 bases. The CDR3 here is CASSLTGQGMGEQFF. The CDR3, as DNA: TGTGCCAGCAGCTTAACGGGACAGGGGATGGGGGAGCAGTTCTTC. Full variable domain (missing parts from reference TRBV7-3 and TRBJ2-1): GAGVSQTPSNKVTEKGKYVELRCDPISGHTALYWYRQSLGQGPEFLIYFQGTGAADDSGLPNDRFFAVRPEGSVSTLKIQRTERGDSAVYLCASSLTGQGMGEQFFGPGTRLTVL.

This clone was recorded a few times. The chain recombines TRBV27 with TRBJ1-5; D may be TRBD1 (5 bases). With 1 base removed from V and 3 bases from J, the gap between germline ends came to 7 bases. Germline CDR1 reads MNHEY; CDR2 reads SMNVEV (reference sequence). The CDR3 length is 14 residues. The CDR3 is CASSLWGPNQPQHF. Written as DNA, the CDR3 is TGTGCCAGCAGTTTATGGGGACCCAATCAGCCCCAGCATTTT.

Here the CDR3 DNA reads TGTGCCAGCAGTTACTCACCCACCGAGCAGTACTTC. It is translated as CASSYSPTEQYF. V usage is TRBV6-6 and J usage is TRBJ2-7; D ambiguous. This CDR3 has 12 residues. V gave up 0 bases and J gave up 6 bases, with 6 bases separating them. Germline V gene data show CDR1 as MNHNY and CDR2 as SVGAGI (reference sequence).

The DNA of the CDR3 is TGTGCCAGCGGGAACAGTCCTGGCTCTGAGACCCAGTACTTC. It encodes CASGNSPGSETQYF. The chain employs TRBV9 and TRBJ2-5; no firm D call. CDR1 and CDR2 from the germline V gene are SGDLS and YYNGEE. This CDR3 region has 14 residues. V gave up 7 bases and J gave up 5 bases, with 18 bases separating them.

The V and J genes are TRBV19 and TRBJ2-5; D not resolved. Trimming took 5 bases from V and 1 from J, leaving 5 bases between them. The CDR3 is made up of 12 amino acids. The germline V gene encodes CDR1 LNHDA and CDR2 SQIVND (reference sequence). In nucleotides, the CDR3 is TGTGCCAGTAGTGCCCGCCAAGAGACCCAGTACTTC. Residues: CASSARQETQYF.

This chain connects TRBV4-1 to TRBJ2-7, with TRBD2 matching 7 bases. Germline V CDR1 and CDR2: MGHRA, YSYEKL. With 1 base clipped from V and 6 bases from J, the junction kept 6 bases outside the gene matches. This CDR3 spans 14 amino acids. CDR3: CASSQGAGVSEQYF. The CDR3 coding sequence is TGCGCCAGCAGCCAAGGTGCGGGAGTATCCGAGCAGTACTTC.

This clone came up once. Distinct nucleotide sequences in the sample also encode this CDR3. The chain links TRBV9 to TRBJ2-1; D uncertain. Germline assignment: CDR1 SGDLS and CDR2 YYNGEE. This CDR3 spans 15 amino acids. V shed 7 bases and J shed 2 bases, with 16 bases lying between them. The CDR3 sequence is CASGETERPYNEQFF. CDR3 DNA sequence: TGTGCCAGCGGCGAGACGGAACGACCCTACAATGAGCAGTTCTTC.

The rearrangement links TRBV15 to TRBJ2-1; possibly TRBD2 for D (6 bases). V lost 3 bases and J lost 6, with 15 bases in between. Germline CDR1 reads LNHNV; CDR2 reads YYDKDF (reference sequence). CDR3 length: 15 residues. The CDR3 here is CATSSGGAGPNEQFF. Here the CDR3 DNA reads TGTGCCACCAGCAGTGGCGGGGCGGGGCCCAATGAGCAGTTCTTC.

The rearrangement uses TRBV5-1 and TRBJ2-3; perhaps TRBD1 as D (5 bases). The germline V gene has CDR1 SGHRS and CDR2 YFSETQ. The CDR3 is made up of 14 amino acids. Between the trimmed V and J ends, which lost 6 bases and 0 bases, there was a span of 11 bases. DNA for the CDR3: TGCGCCAGCAATTTGGGGCTTAGCACAGATACGCAGTATTTT. Translation gives CASNLGLSTDTQYF.

Written as DNA, the CDR3 is TGTGCCAGCTCACCAACGGGACAGGGCCTCACCGGGGAGCTGTTTTTT. Amino acid sequence: CASSPTGQGLTGELFF. This chain uses TRBV18 with TRBJ2-2; TRBD1 aligns across 9 bases. Germline V CDR1 and CDR2: KGHSH, LQKENI. With 2 bases clipped from V and 4 bases from J, the junction kept 5 bases outside the gene matches. This CDR3 contains 16 residues.

This clone occurred a few times. The chain uses TRBV6-5 and TRBJ1-5; the match to TRBD1 covers 7 bases. The V gene end was trimmed by 2 bases and the J gene end by 3 bases; junction bases not matched to a gene: 7. Germline CDR1 is MNHEY and CDR2 is SVGAGI. The CDR3 is 16 residues long. The DNA for the CDR3 is TGTGCCAGCAGTTACGGCAGGGGGGGGCCCAATCAGCCCCAGCATTTT. Translating gives CASSYGRGGPNQPQHF.